The clone carrying this TCR beta chain has just a few counts. Its target is not known. For repertoire sequencing, the TCR beta CDR3 regions were amplified from RNA transcripts. An initial RT-PCR round employing HTBI primers preceded a second-round multiplex PCR. TCRdb re-derived calls from the multiplex PCR reads in MiXCR, one entry per CDR3 protein. The sample has more than 1,000,000 distinct CDR3 sequences, 35% to 40% seen once. These data originate in a study of Graves' ophthalmopathy and Graves' hyperthyroidism. Study context: Ophthalmopathy absent within 18 months of follow-up marked hyperthyroidism as stable.

The CDR3 runs to 13 residues. V gave up 6 bases and J gave up 10 bases; unmatched junction bases: 3. Germline CDR1 reads ENHRY; CDR2 reads SYGVKD. Notes on the study in general: In predicting ophthalmopathy progression, the model reached approximately 71% sensitivity and 72.22% specificity. Blood shared most expanded thyroid clonotypes above 0.001 frequency. With over 85% sensitivity and roughly 76% specificity, a 13-signature model separated ophthalmopathy from stable hyperthyroidism.

This receptor was taken from an adult man with Graves' hyperthyroidism. The specimen sequenced was peripheral blood or thyroid tissue (not recorded which). V usage is TRBV10-3 and J usage is TRBJ1-6; the match to TRBD1 covers 10 bases. Here the CDR3 DNA reads TGTGCCATCAGCCGGGACAGGGGATCACCCCTCCACTTT. Translating gives CAISRDRGSPLHF.